This T cell receptor beta chain was captured in a study of T cell repertoires in cytomegalovirus infection. Across the whole study: Used in the study were CMV epitopes, some recently identified and HLA-C-restricted, others well-studied and HLA-B-restricted. A matching HLA type, together with CMV infection, was signaled by public TCR beta signatures. General study findings and limits: Summed public TCR beta family frequency identified CMV carriers bearing the relevant HLA. Clonotype analysis showed dominance of the ex vivo response by HLA-C-restricted CMV-specific TCR beta clonotypes.

CDR3 size: 13 residues. Germline V CDR1 and CDR2: MGHDK, SYGVNS. V was pared by 8 bases and J by 7 bases, with 7 bases of the junction left unmatched. TCRdb processed the reads anew with MiXCR; each CDR3 protein has one entry. Of some 920,000 distinct CDR3 sequences listed, around 31% are singletons. On this clonotype itself: The antigen is undetermined.

The receptor's source is a human donor in good health (CMV status not recorded). Some clones in this sample may be carry-over from other donors' samples. This chain links TRBV25-1 with TRBJ2-2, with TRBD1 identical over 7 bases. Material: cultured CD8+ T cells from PBMCs, obtained from culture after CMV antigen stimulation. CDR3 DNA sequence: TGTGCCAGCCTCGACAGGGTTGGCGGGGAGCTGTTTTTT. Translated: CASLDRVGGELFF.